The 8 T cell receptor beta chains below all came from one sample that was sequenced in a study of cytomegalovirus exposure and HLA in healthy donors. PCR employed 60 Vbeta and 13 Jbeta primers. Measured with immunoSEQ multiplex PCR; TCRdb has only the in-frame clones, and not every one. The repertoire holds some 220,000 clones, roughly 91% seen once, with about 1% in the top ten. Sequenced: PBMCs. The receptors were gathered from a woman aged 18-29 years in good health and CMV-seronegative.

This rearrangement joins TRBV19 to TRBJ1-5; a possible D gene is TRBD1 (5 bases). The CDR3 has 15 residues. Trimming took off 5 bases at V and 0 bases at J, with 11 bases between the two ends. Germline V gives CDR1 LNHDA, CDR2 SQIVND (reference sequence). CDR3 sequence (DNA): TGTGCCAGTAGTCCGGGACTGGTTAGCAATCAGCCCCAGCATTTT. Amino acid sequence: CASSPGLVSNQPQHF.

The rearrangement links TRBV7-7 to TRBJ2-1; 10 nucleotides line up with TRBD2. The trim removed 6 bases at V and 0 bases at J, leaving 5 bases unmatched. Germline loops: CDR1 SSHAT, CDR2 FNYEAQ (reference sequence). The CDR3 has 16 residues. The CDR3 DNA is TGTGCCAGCAGTCCACGGACTAGCGGCTCCTACAATGAGCAGTTCTTC. Amino acid sequence: CASSPRTSGSYNEQFF.

This chain links TRBV13 with TRBJ2-5, with TRBD1 matching 7 bases. With 4 bases clipped from V and 5 bases from J, the junction kept 7 bases outside the gene matches. Germline assignment: CDR1 PRHDT and CDR2 FYEKMQ (reference sequence). This CDR3 comprises 14 residues. The CDR3 coding sequence is TGTGCCAGCAGCTCATACGACAGGGAGGAGACCCAGTACTTC. This translates into CASSSYDREETQYF.

The chain recombines TRBV5-6 with TRBJ2-1, with TRBD2 matching over 8 bases. The CDR3 runs 16 residues. CDR1 SGHDT and CDR2 YYEEEE come from the germline V gene. V shed 6 bases, J shed 2 bases, and the junction held 10 bases outside the gene matches. The CDR3 DNA follows: TGTGCCAGCACCATACGTCTAGCGGGCCCCTACAATGAGCAGTTCTTC. It codes for CASTIRLAGPYNEQFF.

This rearrangement joins TRBV5-6 to TRBJ1-2; no reliable D call. V was cut by 2 bases and J by 2 bases, with 10 bases left in between. Germline V gene lookup returns CDR1 SGHDT and CDR2 YYEEEE. The CDR3 has 14 amino acids. Written as DNA, the CDR3 is TGTGCCAGCAGCTTTTATACGAGCAACTATGGCTACACCTTC. This encodes CASSFYTSNYGYTF.

V usage is TRBV6-6 and J usage is TRBJ2-7, with 7 bases identical to TRBD1. V was clipped by 7 bases and J by 4 bases; unmatched bases: 1. The CDR3 length is 11 residues. The germline V gene has CDR1 MNHNY and CDR2 SVGAGI (reference sequence). In DNA form, the CDR3 reads TGTGCCAGCACACAGGGGTACGAGCAGTACTTC. Protein sequence: CASTQGYEQYF.

J is TRBJ2-1 and V is TRBV11-1, with 9 bases lining up with TRBD2. This CDR3 contains 16 residues. Germline trimming cut 3 bases from V and 8 bases from J; bases unmatched to any gene: 11. Germline V CDR1 and CDR2: SGHAT, FQDESV (reference sequence). CDR3 nucleotide sequence: TGTGCCAGCAGCTTTTTCCTAGCGGGGCCCAGGGATGAGCAGTTCTTC. Its translation: CASSFFLAGPRDEQFF. Using reference TRBV11-1 and TRBJ2-1 for the parts outside the CDR3, the full variable domain is EAEVAQSPRYKITEKSQAVAFWCDPISGHATLYWYRQILGQGPELLVQFQDESVVDDSQLPKDRFSAERLKGVDSTLKIQPAELGDSAMYLCASSFFLAGPRDEQFFGPGTRLTVL.

J is TRBJ1-2 and V is TRBV6-4, with D perhaps matching TRBD1 (5 bases). V was clipped by 4 bases and J by 0 bases, with 15 bases between them. The CDR3 contains 16 residues. In germline, CDR1 is MRHNA, CDR2 SNTAGT. Here the CDR3 DNA reads TGTGCCAGCAGTGGCCCCGGTCCAGGGCCTAACTATGGCTACACCTTC. It encodes CASSGPGPGPNYGYTF.